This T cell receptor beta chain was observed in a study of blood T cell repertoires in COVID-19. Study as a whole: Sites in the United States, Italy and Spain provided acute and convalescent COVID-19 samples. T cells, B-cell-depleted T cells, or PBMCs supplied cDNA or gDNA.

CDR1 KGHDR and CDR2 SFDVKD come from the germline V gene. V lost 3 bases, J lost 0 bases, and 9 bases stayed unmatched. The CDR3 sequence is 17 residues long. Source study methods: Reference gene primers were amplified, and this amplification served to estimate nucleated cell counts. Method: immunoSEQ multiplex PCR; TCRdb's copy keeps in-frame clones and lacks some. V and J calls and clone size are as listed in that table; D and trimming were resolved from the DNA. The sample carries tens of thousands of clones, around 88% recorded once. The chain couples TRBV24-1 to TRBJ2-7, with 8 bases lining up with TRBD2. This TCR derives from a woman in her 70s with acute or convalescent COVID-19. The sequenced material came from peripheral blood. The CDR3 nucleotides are TGTGCCACCAGTGATCCCCGGGGGGGAGGGCCCTCCTACGAGCAGTACTTC. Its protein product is CATSDPRGGGPSYEQYF.